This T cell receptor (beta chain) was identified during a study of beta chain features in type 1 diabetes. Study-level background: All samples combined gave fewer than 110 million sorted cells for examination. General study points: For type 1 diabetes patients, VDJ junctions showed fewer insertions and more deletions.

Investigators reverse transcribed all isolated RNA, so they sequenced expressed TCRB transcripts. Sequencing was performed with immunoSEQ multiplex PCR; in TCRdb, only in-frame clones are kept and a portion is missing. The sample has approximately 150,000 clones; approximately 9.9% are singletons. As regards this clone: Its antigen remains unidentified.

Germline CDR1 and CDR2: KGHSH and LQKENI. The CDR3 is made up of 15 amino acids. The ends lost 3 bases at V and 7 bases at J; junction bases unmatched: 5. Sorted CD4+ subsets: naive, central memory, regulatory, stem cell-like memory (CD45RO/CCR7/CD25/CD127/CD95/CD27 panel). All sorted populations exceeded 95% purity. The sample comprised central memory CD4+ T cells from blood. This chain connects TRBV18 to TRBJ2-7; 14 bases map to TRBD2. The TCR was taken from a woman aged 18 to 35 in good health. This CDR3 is CASSPAGLAGDEQYF. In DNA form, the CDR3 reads TGTGCCAGCTCACCCGCGGGACTAGCGGGAGATGAGCAGTACTTC.